The present TCR beta chain was sequenced within a study of blood T cells in healthy people across ages. Notes on the study in general: Long-lived and aged donors differed, with more naive CD4+ cells and higher diversity in the long-lived.

A J-beta primer mix and a sample-barcoded 5' primer were used in a second PCR of roughly 6 to 12 cycles. TCRdb re-called the 5' RACE reads through MiXCR, storing one row per CDR3 protein. The data show roughly 930,000 distinct CDR3 sequences, 40% to 60% seen once. Concerning this clonotype itself: Its antigen is not known.

Per sample, at least 5.5 micrograms of total RNA were extracted. The CDR3 totals 14 residues. Germline V lookup: CDR1 SGHAT, CDR2 FQDESV (reference sequence). V shed 8 bases and J shed 0 bases, with 14 bases lying between them. The rearrangement joins TRBV11-1 to TRBJ2-7, with D perhaps TRBD1 (5 bases). Sequencing was performed on blood. The clonotype comes from a man aged 25-45 years in good health. Written as DNA, the CDR3 is TGTGCCAGCGCTCCGGACACATACTCCTACGAGCAGTACTTC. Translating gives CASAPDTYSYEQYF.